The 14 T cell receptor beta chains below all came from one sample that was sequenced in a study of CD8 T cells in ankylosing spondylitis. TCRdb reanalysed the 5' RACE reads using MiXCR and keeps one entry per CDR3 protein. The sample has under 120,000 distinct CDR3 sequences; 20% to 30% are singletons. The sample taken for sequencing was synovial fluid, either unsorted or a sorted T cell fraction (not recorded which). These receptors all stem from a male donor with ankylosing spondylitis.

This chain links TRBV20-1 with TRBJ1-2; D is ambiguous. CDR1 and CDR2 from the germline V gene are DFQATT and SNEGSKA (reference sequence). V was shortened by 2 bases and J by 4 bases, with 8 bases between the two germline ends. CDR3 length equals 12 residues. The CDR3 is CSARYSLYGYTF. In nucleotides, the CDR3 is TGCAGTGCTAGATATAGTCTCTATGGCTACACCTTC.

This chain links TRBV12-3 or TRBV12-4 with TRBJ2-1; 9 bases fit TRBD2. V was pared by 7 bases and J by 10 bases, with 23 bases of the junction left unmatched. The length of the CDR3 is 18 residues. CDR3 region: CASTHGASGDPLLQEQFF. CDR3 sequence (DNA): TGTGCCAGCACCCATGGGGCTAGCGGGGACCCTCTGCTACAGGAGCAGTTCTTC.

This clonotype was seen many times. The V and J genes are TRBV29-1 and TRBJ1-1, with a weak D call TRBD1 (6 bases). The CDR3 is 17 residues long. Germline assignment: CDR1 SQVTM and CDR2 ANQGSEA. Between the trimmed V and J ends, which lost 5 bases and 0 bases, there was a span of 22 bases. This CDR3 is CSVSPDWEGGMNTEAFF. The CDR3 nucleotides read TGCAGCGTTTCACCCGACTGGGAGGGGGGCATGAACACTGAAGCTTTCTTT.

Regarding this clonotype: This sequence may be a read error, since a much larger clone differs from it by one base. The V gene is TRBV7-9, the J gene TRBJ1-3; D is uncertain. Germline V gene data show CDR1 as SEHNR and CDR2 as FQNEAQ (reference sequence). The CDR3 covers 15 residues. This chain's CDR3 is CASILEGAPGNTIYF. The CDR3 DNA sequence: TGTGCCAGCATCTTAGAAGGAGCGCCTGGAAACACCATATATTTT.

This clonotype was counted a few times. V and J are TRBV7-2 and TRBJ2-5, with D perhaps assigned TRBD1 or TRBD2 (5 bases each). The CDR3 is made up of 14 amino acids. V lost 5 bases to trimming and J lost 5 bases, with 15 bases between them. The V gene's germline CDR1 is SGHTA and CDR2 FQGNSA. The CDR3 loop is CASSRDHAVETQYF. CDR3 nucleotides: TGTGCCAGCAGCCGGGACCACGCAGTGGAGACCCAGTACTTC.

The genes are TRBV20-1 and TRBJ2-1; 9 bases map to TRBD2. From germline, CDR1 is DFQATT and CDR2 SNEGSKA (reference sequence). This CDR3 is 15 amino acids long. This CDR3 reads CTTLGGREGYNEQFF. The CDR3, as DNA: TGCACCACCCTCGGGGGGCGGGAGGGCTACAATGAGCAGTTCTTC.

The sample holds many counts of this clonotype. The gene calls are TRBV24-1 and TRBJ2-1, with D possibly being TRBD2 (5 bases). There are 13 residues in the CDR3. Trimming removed 1 base from V and 7 bases from J, with 7 bases in between. Looked up from germline, CDR1 is KGHDR and CDR2 is SFDVKD. The CDR3 DNA reads TGTGCCACCAGTGATTTCGGGGTAAATGAGCAGTTCTTC. Its translation: CATSDFGVNEQFF.

The V and J genes are TRBV10-2 and TRBJ2-1; D is unclear. Germline values: CDR1 WSHSY, CDR2 SAAADI. The CDR3 length is 14 residues. The V end lost 7 bases, the J end lost 4 bases, and 14 bases lay between the germline ends. Here the CDR3 DNA reads TGCGCCAGCAACGTCAAGGGCCCGTACAATGAGCAGTTCTTC. Its translation is CASNVKGPYNEQFF.

This clonotype was seen a few times. This chain links TRBV20-1 with TRBJ2-5; 12 nucleotides align to TRBD2. The CDR3 extends over 15 amino acids. J was trimmed by 4 bases and V by 3 bases; bases with no gene match: 6. The V gene's germline CDR1 is DFQATT and CDR2 SNEGSKA (reference sequence). CDR3: CSASQLAGGRETQYF. The CDR3 nucleotides are TGCAGTGCTAGTCAACTAGCGGGAGGTAGAGAGACCCAGTACTTC.

This chain links TRBV3-1 with TRBJ2-1, with TRBD1 identical over 8 bases. V trimming: 4 bases; J trimming: 6 bases; junction bases outside the gene matches: 5. The CDR3 is 14 amino acids. In germline, CDR1 is LGHDT, CDR2 YNNKEL (reference sequence). CDR3 DNA sequence: TGTGCCAGCAGCCTTTTGCAGGGGGCCAATGAGCAGTTCTTC. Its protein is CASSLLQGANEQFF.

This sequence joins TRBV15 and TRBJ2-5; TRBD2 agrees at 7 bases. CDR1 and CDR2 (germline): LNHNV, YYDKDF (reference sequence). V dropped 0 bases and J dropped 12; count of bases not matched to a gene: 7. This CDR3 has 13 amino acids. In nucleotides, the CDR3 is TGTGCCACCAGCAGAGATCAGGCGGGACTAAAGTACTTC. This gives the protein CATSRDQAGLKYF.

The gene calls are TRBV6-1 and TRBJ1-2, with 9 bases fitting TRBD1. The CDR3 spans 15 residues. V lost 6 bases, J lost 4 bases, and 9 bases stayed unmatched. The germline gives CDR1 MNHNS, CDR2 SASEGT. This CDR3 reads CASRITGGACYGYTF. In DNA form, the CDR3 reads TGTGCCAGCAGGATTACAGGGGGCGCTTGCTATGGCTACACCTTC.

This clonotype has more than one count but fewer than ten. The chain has TRBV11-3 and TRBJ2-1, with TRBD2 matching over 11 bases. J was trimmed by 2 bases and V by 0 bases; bases with no gene match: 3. The CDR3 totals 17 residues. Germline lookup yields CDR1 SGHNT and CDR2 YENEEA. The CDR3 bases are TGTGCCAGCAGCTTAGATCTGACTAGCGGGACCTACAATGAGCAGTTCTTC. Its protein product is CASSLDLTSGTYNEQFF.

This clonotype was detected a few times. This chain uses TRBV7-2 with TRBJ1-4; D gene unclear. Germline values: CDR1 SGHTA, CDR2 FQGNSA. This CDR3 has 16 residues. Trimming stripped 1 base from V and 1 base from J, with 10 bases between. In DNA, the CDR3 is TGTGCCAGCAGCTTAGATGGAGACTTAACTAATGAAAAACTGTTTTTT. It specifies CASSLDGDLTNEKLFF.